This record looks at one T cell receptor beta chain sequence and its context. Its antigen is not identified. V was clipped by 6 bases and J by 4 bases; unmatched bases: 5. Germline-derived CDR1 and CDR2 are MNHNY and SVGAGI (reference sequence). This CDR3 contains 15 residues. Unique molecular identifiers were built into the TCR beta cDNA libraries. It was from about 0.94 to 9.7 million T cells that roughly 0.5 million cDNA molecules came. One entry per CDR3 protein results from TCRdb running MiXCR on the PCR reads. The profile shows hundreds of thousands of distinct CDR3 sequences, roughly 29% of them singletons. This sample stems from a study of post-analysis software for immune sequencing data. Study-wide results and limits: A handful of TRBV segments were significantly more frequent in patients than in controls. TRBV5-6, TRBV5-1 and TRBV20-1 were among these segments. Samples from one preparation batch, clustered by F measure, grouped strongly together.

The sequence came from a girl aged 10 to 17 with multiple sclerosis. What was sequenced was blood. The chain recombines TRBV6-6 with TRBJ1-6; 8 nucleotides line up with TRBD1. CDR3 amino acids: CASRETGDYNSPLHF. Written as DNA, the CDR3 is TGTGCCAGCAGAGAGACAGGGGATTATAATTCACCCCTCCACTTT.